This is a list of T cell receptor beta chains from one sample in a study of blood T cells in healthy people across ages. MiXCR, applied by TCRdb to the 5' RACE reads, yields one record per CDR3 protein. The profile shows about 1 million distinct CDR3 sequences, almost 25% of them singletons. These data were likewise used in another study, on T cells of mothers and their children.

The sample consisted of blood. All receptors come from a girl aged 2-10 years in good health. The CDR3 runs from the conserved cysteine through the conserved F or W. A D gene is named only where the DNA matches it firmly. Some rows mark clone size as missing; the rest say once, few, many or name a class of expanded clone.

clone_size | j_call | v_call | d_call | cdr3_aa | cdr3_nt
once | TRBJ2-5 | TRBV5-5 | NA | CASSLAPVTAETQYF | TGTGCCAGCAGCTTGGCCCCGGTAACGGCGGAGACCCAGTACTTC
NA | TRBJ2-1 | TRBV29-1 | TRBD2 | CSGKLAGGSYNEQFF | TGCAGCGGAAAATTAGCGGGAGGGTCTTATAATGAGCAGTTCTTC
once | TRBJ1-1 | TRBV20-1 | NA | CSALPGFENTEAFF | TGCAGTGCCTTACCAGGGTTTGAGAACACTGAAGCTTTCTTT
NA | TRBJ1-4 | TRBV6-1 | NA | CASSGIPGNAATNEKLFF | TGTGCCAGCAGTGGAATCCCGGGCAACGCGGCAACTAATGAAAAACTGTTTTTT
many | TRBJ2-7 | TRBV29-1 | NA | CSVEDRTYEQYF | TGCAGCGTTGAAGACAGAACCTACGAGCAGTACTTC
NA | TRBJ2-4 | TRBV4-2 | NA | CASSQDIGGQNIQYF | TGTGCCAGCAGCCAAGATATAGGTGGGCAAAACATTCAGTACTTC
NA | TRBJ2-1 | TRBV27 | NA | CASSLLGSNGARYNEQFF | TGTGCCAGCAGTTTATTGGGTTCTAACGGGGCTCGATACAATGAGCAGTTCTTC
few | TRBJ2-1 | TRBV29-1 | TRBD2 | CSALAGVNEQFF | TGCAGCGCCCTAGCGGGAGTGAATGAGCAGTTCTTC
few | TRBJ2-3 | TRBV5-1 | NA | CASSVARKGTDTQYF | TGCGCCAGCAGCGTCGCGAGGAAGGGCACAGATACGCAGTATTTT
NA | TRBJ2-5 | TRBV25-1 | NA | CASSDAGGSETQYF | TGTGCCAGCAGTGATGCTGGGGGGTCGGAGACCCAGTACTTC
NA | TRBJ2-6 | TRBV7-8 | TRBD1 | CASSRGTGDTYSGANVLTF | TGTGCCAGCAGCCGCGGGACAGGAGACACCTACTCTGGGGCCAACGTCCTGACTTTC
few | TRBJ2-5 | TRBV29-1 | TRBD1 | CSAEGDRVETQYF | TGCAGCGCCGAGGGCGACAGGGTAGAGACCCAGTACTTC
few | TRBJ2-1 | TRBV11-2 | NA | CASSSQTKYNEQFF | TGTGCCAGCAGCTCTCAAACCAAGTACAATGAGCAGTTCTTC
few | TRBJ1-2 | TRBV13 | NA | CASRDSGSGDYGYTF | TGTGCCAGCAGGGACAGTGGCTCGGGGGACTATGGCTACACCTTC
few | TRBJ2-3 | TRBV20-1 | TRBD2 | CSARLAGEVTDTQYF | TGCAGTGCCAGACTAGCGGGAGAGGTGACAGATACGCAGTATTTT
NA | TRBJ2-7 | TRBV29-1 | NA | CSVALNSITYEQYF | TGCAGCGTTGCCCTGAACTCCATTACCTACGAGCAGTACTTC
few | TRBJ1-2 | TRBV7-2 | NA | CASSLSGRGAYGYTF | TGTGCCAGCAGCTTAAGCGGGAGGGGGGCGTATGGCTACACCTTC
few | TRBJ2-1 | TRBV11-2 | NA | CASSLNHINEQFF | TGTGCCAGCAGCTTAAACCACATCAATGAGCAGTTCTTC
NA | TRBJ2-3 | TRBV6-5 | NA | CASSSGVTLRTDTQYF | TGTGCCAGCAGTTCCGGGGTTACCCTCCGTACAGATACGCAGTATTTT
NA | TRBJ2-7 | TRBV14 | NA | CASSQVGPYEQYF | TGTGCCAGCAGCCAAGTGGGGCCGTACGAGCAGTACTTC
NA | TRBJ2-4 | TRBV12-3/TRBV12-4 | NA | CASSEATGTPAKNIQYF | TGTGCCAGCAGTGAAGCGACCGGGACGCCAGCCAAAAACATTCAGTACTTC
once | TRBJ2-1 | TRBV15 | NA | CATSREQEYNEQFF | TGTGCCACCAGCAGAGAGCAAGAGTACAATGAGCAGTTCTTC
few | TRBJ2-4 | TRBV19 | NA | CASSMALAKNIQYF | TGTGCCAGTAGTATGGCACTAGCCAAAAACATTCAGTACTTC
few | TRBJ2-1 | TRBV7-9 | NA | CASSGSKNNEQFF | TGTGCCAGCAGCGGCAGTAAGAACAATGAGCAGTTCTTC
NA | TRBJ2-2 | TRBV7-9 | TRBD1 | CASSDRDEGELFF | TGTGCCAGCAGCGACAGGGACGAAGGGGAGCTGTTTTTT
NA | TRBJ2-4 | TRBV20-1 | TRBD1 | CSARTGVNRVAKNIQYF | TGCAGTGCACGGACAGGGGTTAATCGGGTAGCCAAAAACATTCAGTACTTC
many | TRBJ2-7 | TRBV5-1 | NA | CASSLAYSGDYEQYF | TGCGCCAGCAGCTTGGCCTATTCCGGTGATTACGAGCAGTACTTC
few | TRBJ1-1 | TRBV29-1 | NA | CSVAGVGTEAFF | TGCAGCGTTGCTGGGGTCGGCACTGAAGCTTTCTTT
NA | TRBJ2-7 | TRBV6-2/TRBV6-3 | NA | CASSYSISQGYSYEQYF | TGTGCCAGCAGTTACTCGATATCTCAGGGGTACTCCTACGAGCAGTACTTC